Listed below are T cell receptor beta chains from one sample, sequenced in a study of radiation and T cells in renal cell carcinoma. Sequencing was performed with immunoSEQ multiplex PCR; in TCRdb, only in-frame clones are kept and a portion is missing. The repertoire holds 100,000 to 150,000 clones, around 80% seen once, with around 3% in the top ten. The specimen comprised blood, sampled from a patient whose treatment included radiotherapy and nephrectomy. The receptors were sampled from a woman aged 60-70 years with renal cell carcinoma. CDR3s include the opening cysteine and the closing phenylalanine or tryptophan. D genes are given only for firm matches. Clone sizes are given selectively: once, few, many, or a class where the clone is expanded.

d_call,clone_size,j_call,v_call,cdr3_aa,cdr3_nt
TRBD2,.,TRBJ2-1,TRBV5-1,CASSLRREGFLNEQFF,TGCGCCAGCAGCTTAAGGCGGGAGGGATTTTTGAATGAGCAGTTCTTC
.,.,TRBJ1-4,TRBV19,CASSIDVLPNEKLFF,TGTGCCAGTAGTATAGACGTCCTCCCTAATGAAAAACTGTTTTTT
.,.,TRBJ2-7,TRBV28,CASSAMTLMNEQYF,TGTGCCAGCAGTGCGATGACATTGATGAACGAGCAGTACTTC
.,.,TRBJ2-1,TRBV5-4,CASSPIGGTTYRNNEQFF,TGTGCCAGCAGCCCCATCGGGGGGACAACTTACCGGAACAATGAGCAGTTCTTC
.,.,TRBJ1-2,TRBV28,CASDLGGYGYTF,TGTGCCAGCGACTTGGGGGGTTATGGCTACACCTTC
.,.,TRBJ2-5,TRBV5-1,CASSLAGRESETQYF,TGCGCCAGCAGCTTGGCGGGCAGGGAAAGTGAGACCCAGTACTTC
.,.,TRBJ2-7,TRBV7-2,CASSLVPGEQYF,TGTGCCAGCAGCTTAGTGCCGGGCGAGCAGTACTTC
TRBD1,few,TRBJ2-1,TRBV5-4,CASSSGGREQFF,TGTGCCAGCAGCTCAGGGGGACGGGAGCAGTTCTTC
.,.,TRBJ1-1,TRBV9,CASSVGSIGFEAFF,TGTGCCAGCAGCGTAGGTAGCATTGGATTTGAAGCTTTCTTT
.,.,TRBJ2-5,TRBV6-5,CASSYTTYQGEQYF,TGTGCCAGCAGTTACACCACGTACCAAGGGGAGCAGTACTTC
.,once,TRBJ2-5,TRBV7-2,CASSLAQASETQYF,TGTGCCAGCAGCTTAGCGCAGGCCTCAGAGACCCAGTACTTC
.,.,TRBJ2-1,TRBV6-6,CASSYSGNEQFF,TGTGCCAGCAGTTACTCGGGAAATGAGCAGTTCTTC
.,.,TRBJ1-2,TRBV18,CASSPEDDGGSYGYTF,TGTGCCAGCTCACCTGAGGACGACGGAGGGTCCTATGGCTACACCTTC
TRBD2,.,TRBJ2-1,TRBV19,CASSPSGRASAYNEQFF,TGTGCCAGTAGTCCTAGCGGGAGGGCCTCAGCCTACAATGAGCAGTTCTTC
.,.,TRBJ2-7,TRBV5-1,CASSLTGDSFYEQYF,TGCGCCAGCAGCTTGACAGGCGACTCATTCTACGAGCAGTACTTC
TRBD1,once,TRBJ1-2,TRBV6-6,CASRTPTGEKGYTF,TGTGCCAGCAGGACCCCGACAGGGGAGAAGGGCTACACCTTC
.,once,TRBJ2-1,TRBV4-1,CASSQERSSSSYNEQFF,TGCGCCAGCAGCCAAGAACGTTCCTCTAGCTCCTACAATGAGCAGTTCTTC
.,.,TRBJ1-5,TRBV5-6,CASRSGPGLNQPQHF,TGTGCCAGCAGATCCGGACCGGGGCTCAATCAGCCCCAGCATTTT
.,.,TRBJ2-3,TRBV29-1,CSVEHRSTDTQYF,TGCAGCGTTGAACACAGATCCACAGATACGCAGTATTTT
.,.,TRBJ1-2,TRBV29-1,CSVEDTVGLAGGYTF,TGCAGCGTTGAAGACACAGTGGGCCTAGCGGGTGGCTACACCTTC
.,.,TRBJ1-5,TRBV19,CASSMIGRWQRDFGNQPQHF,TGTGCCAGTAGTATGATTGGCAGGTGGCAAAGGGATTTTGGCAATCAGCCCCAGCATTTT
.,.,TRBJ2-3,TRBV14,CASSQGLLEGGGDTQYF,TGTGCCAGCAGCCAAGGACTACTCGAGGGAGGCGGGGATACGCAGTATTTT
TRBD1,.,TRBJ1-5,TRBV28,CASRRTGAVQPQHF,TGTGCCAGCAGACGGACAGGGGCCGTGCAGCCCCAGCATTTT
.,once,TRBJ2-5,TRBV5-4,CASRPASSPLETQYF,TGTGCCAGCAGACCTGCGTCTAGCCCCCTTGAGACCCAGTACTTC
.,once,TRBJ1-5,TRBV10-3,CAITPRPNQPQHF,TGTGCCATCACTCCTCGTCCCAATCAGCCCCAGCATTTT
.,.,TRBJ1-5,TRBV5-8,CASSSNNQPQHF,TGTGCCAGCAGCTCGAACAATCAGCCCCAGCATTTT
.,.,TRBJ2-7,TRBV10-1,CASTSRGFTYEQYF,TGCGCCAGCACCTCCCGGGGCTTCACCTACGAGCAGTACTTC
.,.,TRBJ1-4,TRBV28,CASTLGGGNEKLFF,TGTGCCAGCACCCTTGGGGGGGGGAATGAAAAACTGTTTTTT
TRBD1,.,TRBJ2-2,TRBV6-5,CASRHRGTGELFF,TGTGCCAGCAGACACAGGGGCACCGGGGAGCTGTTTTTT
.,.,TRBJ2-3,TRBV5-6,CASSLMSPTDTQYF,TGTGCCAGCAGCTTGATGTCACCCACAGATACGCAGTATTTT
.,.,TRBJ2-7,TRBV5-1,CASSLWQYF,TGCGCCAGCAGCCTGTGGCAGTACTTC
.,.,TRBJ1-2,TRBV2,CASREQGSQGYTF,TGTGCCAGCAGGGAGCAGGGGTCACAGGGCTACACCTTC
.,.,TRBJ2-5,TRBV28,CASSASTRGYQETQYF,TGTGCCAGCAGTGCCTCGACAAGGGGGTACCAAGAGACCCAGTACTTC
.,once,TRBJ2-5,TRBV19,CASSITGEGETQYF,TGTGCCAGTAGTATCACAGGGGAGGGAGAGACCCAGTACTTC
.,few,TRBJ1-5,TRBV4-1,CASSQEGSSRQPQHF,TGCGCCAGCAGCCAAGAAGGCTCCTCGAGGCAGCCCCAGCATTTT
.,.,TRBJ1-3,TRBV6-5,CASSYSMGTGNTIYF,TGTGCCAGCAGTTACTCGATGGGGACCGGAAACACCATATATTTT
.,.,TRBJ1-5,TRBV19,CASSIAVYSNQPQHF,TGTGCCAGTAGTATAGCAGTTTATAGCAATCAGCCCCAGCATTTT
.,.,TRBJ1-4,TRBV9,CASSAGGATNEKLFF,TGTGCCAGCAGCGCCGGGGGAGCAACTAATGAAAAACTGTTTTTT
TRBD1,.,TRBJ2-7,TRBV11-2,CASSLGQGEYYEQYF,TGTGCCAGCAGCTTGGGACAGGGCGAATACTACGAGCAGTACTTC
.,.,TRBJ2-7,TRBV6-5,CASRTGRRVLYEQYF,TGTGCCAGCAGAACCGGGCGCCGGGTCTTGTACGAGCAGTACTTC
.,.,TRBJ1-2,TRBV9,CASSVPSAGYTF,TGTGCCAGCAGCGTGCCTTCCGCGGGCTACACCTTC
TRBD2,.,TRBJ2-3,TRBV10-3,CAIRREGDTDTQYF,TGTGCCATCAGGAGGGAGGGCGACACAGATACGCAGTATTTT
.,few,TRBJ1-1,TRBV18,CASSATGPTEAFF,TGTGCCAGCTCAGCAACAGGGCCCACTGAAGCTTTCTTT
TRBD1,.,TRBJ2-7,TRBV6-5,CASMGQGYEQYF,TGTGCCAGCATGGGACAGGGTTACGAGCAGTACTTC
TRBD2,.,TRBJ2-7,TRBV5-5,CASSLGSGGSSYEQYF,TGTGCCAGCAGCCTTGGCTCGGGAGGGAGCTCCTACGAGCAGTACTTC
TRBD1,.,TRBJ1-2,TRBV4-1,CASSPIALGDRANYGYTF,TGCGCCAGCAGCCCTATAGCTCTTGGGGACAGGGCTAACTATGGCTACACCTTC